This TCR beta chain was sequenced during a study of T cells in tuberculosis. On the study more broadly: IGRA-negative adolescents, IGRA-positive adolescents with latent tuberculosis and adults with active tuberculosis formed this South African cohort. Within 7 days of starting treatment, or before, PBMC were stored.

Of note for this clone: Its antigen remains unknown.

Study-wide findings and caveats: A GMM-specific repertoire classifier reached roughly 87% accuracy, AUROC over 0.85. Active tuberculosis cases were adults; controls were adolescents.

CDR3 length: 13 amino acids. Trimming removed 4 bases at V and 3 bases at J, with 11 bases between. Germline V CDR1 and CDR2: SGHRS, YFSETQ. Documented time point: new active TB diagnosis, blood taken before or within 7 days of starting treatment. Here immunoSEQ multiplex PCR was the method, and the copy in TCRdb shows in-frame clones only, minus some. The sample contains fewer than 40,000 clones, under 95% of which appear only once. The rearrangement links TRBV5-1 to TRBJ2-7; D may be TRBD2 (5 bases). The sequences come from PBMCs, collected at tuberculosis diagnosis. This clonotype was sampled from an adult with tuberculosis. CDR3 loop: CASSLRENYEQYF. DNA for the CDR3: TGCGCCAGCAGCCTCCGGGAAAACTACGAGCAGTACTTC. The entire variable domain, with the rest obtained from reference TRBV5-1 and TRBJ2-7, is as follows: KAGVTQTPRYLIKTRGQQVTLSCSPISGHRSVSWYQQTPGQGLQFLFEYFSETQRNKGNFPGRFSGRQFSNSRSEMNVSTLELGDSALYLCASSLRENYEQYFGPGTRLTVT.